This passage covers 7 T cell receptor beta chains from one sample sequenced in a study of T cell responses to AZD1222 COVID-19 vaccine. Generated by immunoSEQ multiplex PCR, the TCRdb table keeps only in-frame clones and is missing some. The repertoire holds some 110,000 clones, with around 90% as singletons. The specimen comprised peripheral blood, sampled on day 0 of AZD1222 vaccination. These TCRs come from an adult in good health.

The chain is built from TRBV18 and TRBJ2-7; 11 bases match TRBD1. V lost 6 bases and J lost 8; bases outside the gene matches: 9. The germline gives CDR1 KGHSH, CDR2 LQKENI. There are 14 residues in the CDR3. The CDR3 is CASSPGTGGEQQYF. CDR3 in DNA: TGTGCCAGCTCGCCCGGGACAGGGGGGGAGCAGCAGTACTTC.

The V and J genes are TRBV12-3 or TRBV12-4 and TRBJ1-2; D not certain. Trimming removed 0 bases at V and 8 bases at J, with 10 bases between. This CDR3 spans 13 amino acids. The DNA of the CDR3 is TGTGCCAGCAGTTTAGCGCGCAGAAGAGGCTACACCTTC. Its translation: CASSLARRRGYTF.

This clone was seen only once. CDR3 amino acids: CATQRWASGSNEQFF. CDR3 DNA sequence: TGTGCCACCCAAAGATGGGCTAGCGGGAGCAATGAGCAGTTCTTC. J is TRBJ2-1 and V is TRBV19; 10 bases line up with TRBD2. The V gene end was trimmed by 10 bases and the J gene end by 6 bases; junction bases not matched to a gene: 12. CDR3 length: 15 residues. Germline V lookup: CDR1 LNHDA, CDR2 SQIVND (reference sequence).

The gene calls are TRBV27 and TRBJ2-1, with D tentatively TRBD2 (6 bases). V was clipped by 8 bases and J by 5 bases, with 13 bases between them. CDR3 length equals 13 residues. CDR1 and CDR2 from the germline V gene are MNHEY and SMNVEV (reference sequence). This CDR3 reads CASAAGPHNEQFF. The CDR3 region has the DNA TGTGCCAGCGCCGCGGGACCCCACAATGAGCAGTTCTTC.

The chain is built from TRBV10-2 and TRBJ2-7; the D gene is possibly TRBD2 (5 bases). CDR1 and CDR2 from the germline V gene are WSHSY and SAAADI. Trimming removed 6 bases at V and 0 bases at J, with 12 bases between. The CDR3 contains 14 residues. In DNA, the CDR3 is TGCGCCAGCAGGAGGGCAGGCAGCTCCTACGAGCAGTACTTC. Protein sequence: CASRRAGSSYEQYF.

The gene calls are TRBV7-9 and TRBJ2-7, with 12 bases identical to TRBD1. Germline trimming cut 7 bases from V and 1 base from J; bases unmatched to any gene: 29. This CDR3 spans 23 amino acids. The germline gives CDR1 SEHNR, CDR2 FQNEAQ (reference sequence). This CDR3 reads CASTSLRGTKGPGTGGQSYEQYF. The DNA for the CDR3 is TGTGCCAGCACCTCTTTGAGAGGTACGAAGGGTCCTGGGACAGGGGGCCAATCCTACGAGCAGTACTTC.

The chain couples TRBV28 to TRBJ1-6, with 8 bases matching TRBD1. The CDR3 is 15 amino acids. V was clipped by 5 bases and J by 7 bases; unmatched bases: 7. From germline, CDR1 is MDHEN and CDR2 SYDVKM. CDR3 nucleotide sequence: TGTGCCAGCAGTACCACAACAGGGGGGAATTCACCCCTCCACTTT. This sequence encodes CASSTTTGGNSPLHF. Full variable domain (rest looked up from reference TRBV28 and TRBJ1-6): DVKVTQSSRYLVKRTGEKVFLECVQDMDHENMFWYRQDPGLGLRLIYFSYDVKMKEKGDIPEGYSVSREKKERFSLILESASTNQTSMYLCASSTTTGGNSPLHFGNGTRLTVT.